This TCR beta chain was observed in a study of early T cells in non-severe SARS-CoV-2 infection. Broader study findings: Private and CD4 specificities were missed by VDJdb matching, skewed to anti-spike CD8.

Turning to this clonotype: Its cognate antigen is unknown.

This CDR3 region has 13 residues. Trimming stripped 4 bases from V and 3 bases from J, with 11 bases between. Germline lookup yields CDR1 SGHDT and CDR2 YYEEEE. The TCR library protocol attached unique molecular identifiers to the individual cDNA molecules. TCRdb passed the 5' RACE reads through MiXCR, listing each CDR3 protein once. The repertoire includes approximately 69,000 distinct CDR3 sequences, about 11% of them detected once, and roughly 6% sits in the top ten. The rearrangement joins TRBV5-6 to TRBJ2-7, with D maybe TRBD1 (6 bases). Sequencing was performed on whole blood. This clonotype originated in an adult who was a healthcare worker with PCR-confirmed SARS-CoV-2 infection or an uninfected control (not recorded which). The CDR3 nucleotides are TGTGCCAGCAGCGTTGGGACATACTACGAGCAGTACTTC. It codes for CASSVGTYYEQYF.